Listed below are T cell receptor beta chains from one sample, sequenced in a study of PD-1 blockade in classical Hodgkin lymphoma. The data were produced by immunoSEQ multiplex PCR, yet TCRdb's version contains in-frame clones alone and is incomplete. The sample consists of 100,000 or so clones, around 88% of them appearing once. The sequencing here drew on peripheral blood mononuclear cells (PBMCs), taken before the second cycle of nivolumab. The receptor source for this set is a human donor with classical Hodgkin lymphoma. CDR3s leave out the opening cysteine and the closing phenylalanine or tryptophan. The order of the fields is V gene, J gene, CDR3 protein.

TRBV2	TRBJ2-2	ASTILAGGTGELF
TRBV6-5	TRBJ2-1	ASSRRAAGEQF
TRBV7-2	TRBJ2-7	ASSLGGHTYEQY
TRBV2	TRBJ2-7	ASSDWGRSSYEQY
TRBV5-6	TRBJ1-3	ASSRYRGRGGNTIY
TRBV27	TRBJ1-1	ASSLSGQGANTEAF
TRBV29-1	TRBJ1-4	SVERQGEKLF
TRBV4-3	TRBJ2-7	ASSLTGTGEYEQY
TRBV5-6	TRBJ2-3	ASSLQVTVGADTQY
TRBV10-3	TRBJ2-7	AISAPDSLWYEQY
TRBV6-4	TRBJ2-7	ASSVPKDRDTYEQY
TRBV7-9	TRBJ1-1	ASSRDREAF
TRBV10-3	TRBJ2-1	AISESMRTDAEQF
TRBV7-9	TRBJ2-5	ASSLPGPGLAGGKTQY
TRBV7-8	TRBJ2-3	ASSLTSWTGDTQY
TRBV30	TRBJ2-1	AWSVFYNEQF